This passage covers 16 T cell receptor beta chains from one sample sequenced in a study of OX40 agonist ivuxolimab in advanced cancers. Here immunoSEQ multiplex PCR was the method, and the copy in TCRdb shows in-frame clones only, minus some. This table has under 100,000 clones, roughly 83% appearing once. Sequenced material: CD4+ or CD8+ T cells sorted from blood, taken in a trial of the OX40 agonist ivuxolimab. The receptors here all came from an adult with an advanced solid tumor such as melanoma, head and neck, liver or kidney cancer.

This rearrangement joins TRBV5-1 to TRBJ2-5, with 8 bases fitting TRBD2. The trim removed 6 bases at V and 5 bases at J, leaving 12 bases unmatched. Per the germline V gene, CDR1 is SGHRS and CDR2 is YFSETQ. There are 15 residues in the CDR3. The CDR3: CASIPAGGGAETQYF. The CDR3 DNA reads as TGCGCCAGCATCCCGGCGGGGGGAGGGGCGGAGACCCAGTACTTC.

The V call is TRBV7-3, the J call TRBJ2-1, with 8 bases that match TRBD2. Per the germline V gene, CDR1 is SGHTA and CDR2 is FQGTGA. The CDR3 has 14 residues. The J segment lost 0 bases and the V segment lost 5 bases, leaving 0 bases of the junction unmatched. The CDR3 DNA reads TGTGCCAGCAGCCGGGGGGGCTCCTACAATGAGCAGTTCTTC. The encoded protein is CASSRGGSYNEQFF. Full variable domain (rest looked up from reference TRBV7-3 and TRBJ2-1): GAGVSQTPSNKVTEKGKYVELRCDPISGHTALYWYRQSLGQGPEFLIYFQGTGAADDSGLPNDRFFAVRPEGSVSTLKIQRTERGDSAVYLCASSRGGSYNEQFFGPGTRLTVL.

The chain links TRBV6-5 to TRBJ1-5; no clear D gene. CDR3 length: 15 amino acids. The V end was cut by 0 bases, the J end by 2 bases, with 8 bases between. From germline, CDR1 is MNHEY and CDR2 SVGAGI. CDR3 bases: TGTGCCAGCAGTTACTCGAATAGGGGCAATCAGCCCCAGCATTTT. This codes for CASSYSNRGNQPQHF.

The chain combines TRBV12-5 with TRBJ2-1; 12 bases align to TRBD2. The CDR3 runs 15 residues. The germline V gene encodes CDR1 LGHNT and CDR2 FRNRAP. V lost 1 base and J lost 9; bases outside the gene matches: 4. In DNA, the CDR3 is TGTGCTAGTGGTTTGGCTAGCGGGGGGGCGGTTGAGCAGTTCTTC. As protein: CASGLASGGAVEQFF. The complete variable domain, with remaining parts taken from reference TRBV12-5 and TRBJ2-1, reads DARVTQTPRHKVTEMGQEVTMRCQPILGHNTVFWYRQTMMQGLELLAYFRNRAPLDDSGMPKDRFSAEMPDATLATLKIQPSEPRDSAVYFCASGLASGGAVEQFFGPGTRLTVL.

There are many counts of this clone. This chain uses TRBV27 with TRBJ1-2; no clear D. V lost 6 bases and J lost 8, with 16 bases in between. The CDR3 is 13 residues long. Germline lookup yields CDR1 MNHEY and CDR2 SMNVEV (reference sequence). This CDR3 is CASRGNLNSGYTF. As DNA, the CDR3 is TGTGCCAGCAGGGGCAACTTGAATTCGGGCTACACCTTC.

This clone has more than one count but fewer than ten. The chain couples TRBV6-6 to TRBJ2-6, with no clear D. Looked up from germline, CDR1 is MNHNY and CDR2 is SVGAGI (reference sequence). The CDR3 covers 16 residues. Between the trimmed V and J ends, which lost 3 bases and 0 bases, there was a span of 9 bases. This CDR3 is CASSYTQSSGANVLTF. CDR3 coding DNA: TGTGCCAGCAGTTATACCCAGAGCTCTGGGGCCAACGTCCTGACTTTC.

This rearrangement joins TRBV19 to TRBJ2-5, with 11 bases lining up with TRBD2. The V gene's germline CDR1 is LNHDA and CDR2 SQIVND (reference sequence). After removal of 6 bases from V and 3 bases from J, the junction contained 3 bases not matched to a gene. The CDR3 contains 14 residues. The CDR3 region has the DNA TGTGCCAGTAGCCCACTAGCGGGGGAAGAGACCCAGTACTTC. Translation gives CASSPLAGEETQYF.

This clone was picked up one time. The rearrangement uses TRBV18 and TRBJ1-3; TRBD1 might be the D (6 bases). V lost 4 bases, J lost 0 bases, and 10 bases lay in between. This CDR3 has 15 amino acids. Germline CDR1 reads KGHSH; CDR2 reads LQKENI. The CDR3: CASSRTADSGNTIYF. In DNA form, the CDR3 reads TGTGCCAGCTCACGGACAGCGGACTCTGGAAACACCATATATTTT. The full variable domain, in which reference TRBV18 and TRBJ1-3 provide the parts outside the CDR3, is NAGVMQNPRHLVRRRGQEARLRCSPMKGHSHVYWYRQLPEEGLKFMVYLQKENIIDESGMPKERFSAEFPKEGPSILRIQQVVRGDSAAYFCASSRTADSGNTIYFGEGSWLTVV.

The V call is TRBV5-1, the J call TRBJ2-2; TRBD1 agrees at 7 bases. Germline V lookup: CDR1 SGHRS, CDR2 YFSETQ. The trim removed 2 bases at V and 4 bases at J, leaving 8 bases unmatched. This CDR3 spans 16 amino acids. CDR3 residues: CASSLPTTGVTGELFF. The DNA of the CDR3 is TGCGCCAGCAGCTTACCGACTACAGGGGTCACCGGGGAGCTGTTTTTT. Using reference TRBV5-1 and TRBJ2-2 for the parts outside the CDR3, the full variable domain is KAGVTQTPRYLIKTRGQQVTLSCSPISGHRSVSWYQQTPGQGLQFLFEYFSETQRNKGNFPGRFSGRQFSNSRSEMNVSTLELGDSALYLCASSLPTTGVTGELFFGEGSRLTVL.

This sequence joins TRBV7-9 and TRBJ2-5; D gene unclear. Trimming took off 0 bases at V and 4 bases at J, with 9 bases between the two ends. The germline V gene has CDR1 SEHNR and CDR2 FQNEAQ (reference sequence). CDR3 length: 14 residues. CDR3 sequence reads: CASSLAWGRETQYF. The CDR3 region has the DNA TGTGCCAGCAGCTTAGCGTGGGGTCGAGAGACCCAGTACTTC.

The V call is TRBV5-1, the J call TRBJ2-7; the match to TRBD1 covers 11 bases. The CDR3 length is 14 residues. Losses at the gene ends were 7 bases for V and 3 bases for J; bases not matched to a gene: 6. Germline CDR1 and CDR2: SGHRS and YFSETQ. The CDR3 is CASRVGTGGYEQYF. CDR3 coding DNA: TGCGCCAGCCGGGTCGGGACAGGGGGCTACGAGCAGTACTTC.

The chain recombines TRBV4-2 with TRBJ2-2; D not resolved. The CDR3 has 16 amino acids. Germline V gene data show CDR1 as LGHNA and CDR2 as YNFKEQ. Deletions cut 0 bases from V and 6 bases from J, with 14 bases between. CDR3 in amino acids: CASSQEPGYGAGELFF. CDR3 in DNA: TGTGCCAGCAGCCAAGAACCCGGGTATGGTGCCGGGGAGCTGTTTTTT.

This clone appeared a few times. The chain recombines TRBV18 with TRBJ2-7, with 10 bases aligning to TRBD2. Germline CDR1 and CDR2: KGHSH and LQKENI. The CDR3 is 14 amino acids. V shed 2 bases, J shed 3 bases, and the junction held 1 base outside the gene matches. The CDR3 coding sequence is TGTGCCAGCTCACCAACTAGCGGGGTCTACGAGCAGTACTTC. Its protein is CASSPTSGVYEQYF.

This chain uses TRBV5-6 with TRBJ1-6, with unresolved D. Looked up from germline, CDR1 is SGHDT and CDR2 is YYEEEE. Trimming took off 2 bases at V and 0 bases at J, with 6 bases between the two ends. The CDR3 has 15 amino acids. The CDR3 loop reads CASSLDGSYNSPLHF. In DNA, the CDR3 is TGTGCCAGCAGCTTAGATGGCTCCTATAATTCACCCCTCCACTTT.

The chain links TRBV11-2 to TRBJ2-3, with 11 bases identical to TRBD2. The CDR3 extends over 15 amino acids. CDR1 is SGHAT, CDR2 FQNNGV, per germline. With V trimmed by 5 bases and J by 4 bases, 5 bases remained unmatched. DNA for the CDR3: TGTGCCAGCAGCCTTCTAGCGGGGGGCGCAGATACGCAGTATTTT. Translating gives CASSLLAGGADTQYF.

The chain joins TRBV6-4 to TRBJ2-3; no firm D call. The CDR3 is made up of 13 amino acids. Germline loops: CDR1 MRHNA, CDR2 SNTAGT. Trimming stripped 4 bases from V and 4 bases from J, with 9 bases between. The CDR3 nucleotides read TGTGCCAGCAGTGTCAGGATAGCAGATACGCAGTATTTT. Translated: CASSVRIADTQYF.